Shown below are 5 T cell receptor beta chains from a single sample sequenced in a study of control samples from healthy donors and cancer patients. The assay was immunoSEQ multiplex PCR, and TCRdb's table has in-frame clones only and misses some. This table has over 45,000 clones, over 85% appearing once. The specimen sequenced was PBMCs. The receptors originated from a middle-aged man with colorectal cancer.

This sequence joins TRBV7-9 and TRBJ1-1, with D possibly being TRBD1 (6 bases). V was pared by 3 bases and J by 0 bases, with 20 bases between. The length of the CDR3 is 18 residues. Germline CDR1 and CDR2: SEHNR and FQNEAQ (reference sequence). CDR3 amino acids: CASSLGLVLQGVNTEAFF. The CDR3 region has the DNA TGTGCCAGCAGCTTGGGGCTCGTTTTACAGGGAGTGAACACTGAAGCTTTCTTT.

V is TRBV6-5 and J is TRBJ1-2; D is unresolved. V was trimmed by 4 bases and J by 8 bases, leaving 20 bases between them. The germline gives CDR1 MNHEY, CDR2 SVGAGI. The CDR3 has 15 residues. CDR3 loop: CASSSRLPGLGGYTF. The CDR3 DNA reads TGTGCCAGCAGTTCCCGCCTCCCGGGGTTAGGCGGCTACACCTTC.

The genes are TRBV18 and TRBJ2-3; no reliable D call. The V end lost 3 bases, the J end lost 2 bases, and 9 bases lay between the germline ends. Looked up from germline, CDR1 is KGHSH and CDR2 is LQKENI. CDR3 size: 14 residues. The chain's CDR3 is CASSPPRATDTQYF. For the CDR3, the DNA is TGTGCCAGCTCACCCCCCAGAGCCACAGATACGCAGTATTTT.

This chain connects TRBV7-2 to TRBJ2-7; 14 nucleotides match TRBD2. Germline assignment: CDR1 SGHTA and CDR2 FQGNSA. Unmatched junction bases numbered 6, after V lost 0 bases and J lost 11 bases. The CDR3 spans 15 residues. For the CDR3, the DNA is TGTGCCAGCAGCTTAGCGCGGGGGACTAGCGGGAGTAAGTACTTC. Translating gives CASSLARGTSGSKYF.

The chain couples TRBV30 to TRBJ1-2; D might be TRBD1 (5 bases). The V end was cut by 7 bases, the J end by 3 bases, with 18 bases between. In germline, CDR1 is GTSNPN, CDR2 SVGIG (reference sequence). The CDR3 is made up of 14 amino acids. The DNA for the CDR3 is TGTGCCTCTCAGGGCGGGGAGAGGTACTATGGCTACACCTTC. Protein: CASQGGERYYGYTF.